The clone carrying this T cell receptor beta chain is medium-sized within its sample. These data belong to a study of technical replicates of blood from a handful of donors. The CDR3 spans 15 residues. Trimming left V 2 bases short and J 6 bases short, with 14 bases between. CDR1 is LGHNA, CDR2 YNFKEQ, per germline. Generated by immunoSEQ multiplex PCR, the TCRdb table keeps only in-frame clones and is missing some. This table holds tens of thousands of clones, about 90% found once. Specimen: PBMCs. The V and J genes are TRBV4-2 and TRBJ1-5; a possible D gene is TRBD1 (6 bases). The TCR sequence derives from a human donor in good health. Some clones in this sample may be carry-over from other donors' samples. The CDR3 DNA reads TGTGCCAGCAGCCAAAATTTGGGGGCGAGTCAGCCCCAGCATTTT. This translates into CASSQNLGASQPQHF.